This entry features one TCR beta chain sequence. Its antigen remains unidentified. This entry belongs to a study of OX40 agonist ivuxolimab in advanced cancers. Study-wide background: The treatment was a fully human IgG2 OX40 agonist, ivuxolimab. With a range of roughly 23 to 90, age averaged 60 years, and approximately 83% were male. Broader study findings: Also showing low normalized T-cell clonal expansion were some of the nonresponders. By week 6 at 0.1 to 3.0 mg/kg, blood CD4+ and CD8+ T cells had expanded clonally.

CDR3 size: 22 residues. The ends lost 4 bases at V and 3 bases at J; junction bases unmatched: 25. Germline lookup yields CDR1 SGDLS and CDR2 YYNGEE. Using immunoSEQ multiplex PCR, the repertoire was profiled, and TCRdb retains in-frame clones only, with some absent. The table shows approximately 77,000 clones, with approximately 90% occurring only once. Sample: CD4+ or CD8+ T cells sorted from blood, taken in a trial of the OX40 agonist ivuxolimab. This chain joins TRBV9 and TRBJ2-2; 9 bases line up with TRBD2. The TCR originated in an adult with an advanced solid tumor such as melanoma, head and neck, liver or kidney cancer. CDR3: CASSNSRGLASTPIRYTGELFF. In DNA, the CDR3 is TGTGCCAGCAGCAATTCCCGGGGACTAGCATCAACCCCGATCCGATACACCGGGGAGCTGTTTTTT.